Sequencing of this TCR beta chain was carried out in a study of OX40 agonist ivuxolimab in advanced cancers. For context, the study as a whole: Ivuxolimab, which targeted the costimulatory receptor OX40 (CD134), was an agonistic, fully human IgG2 monoclonal antibody. Intravenous ivuxolimab was administered to patients every 2 weeks at six dose levels: 0.01, 0.1, 0.3, 1.5, 3 and 10 mg/kg. Among the roughly 54 dose-escalation patients, 19 had hepatocellular carcinoma, some 15 melanoma, 9 renal cell carcinoma and 9 head and neck cancer. The dose-escalation cohort was about 87% male with a mean age of approximately 60 years, ranging from about 23 to 85. Patients were allowed to have had prior anti-PD-1, anti-PD-L1 or anti-CTLA-4 therapy, and approximately 41% of the dose-escalation patients had previously received checkpoint inhibitors. Partial responses occurred in three dose-escalation patients, of whom one had hepatocellular carcinoma and two had cutaneous melanoma. The point of sequencing TCRbeta in the periphery was to test whether ivuxolimab changed TCR sequence diversity and drove clonal T-cell expansion. The paper covers the monotherapy dose-escalation part of the phase I ivuxolimab trial, which included N ≈ 54 patients. The paper's findings and limits, for the study overall: In the 0.1-3.0 mg/kg groups, partial responders were among the patients with the lowest normalized peripheral clonal expansion, particularly in CD8+ T cells. Antigen specificity was not determined for the clonally expanded peripheral T cells. After ivuxolimab, CD8+ T cells had more expanded clones than CD4+ T cells on average. At doses of 0.1 to 3.0 mg/kg, clonal expansion of both CD4+ and CD8+ T cells in blood was seen between baseline and week 6. Low levels of normalized T-cell clonal expansion were also seen in some nonresponding patients.

The CDR3 measures 13 amino acids from cysteine to phenylalanine. CDR3 DNA is the only sequence kept; it has 39 bases, read in frame from the first base. V loses 3 bases of germline sequence and J loses 7 bases, and the interval between the two ends is 13 bases. The germline V gene (reference sequence) yields SGHNT for CDR1 and YYREEE for CDR2. Patients with autoimmune disease history or receiving systemic immunosuppression were excluded from the trial. Peripheral blood for TCR sequencing was drawn from every dose cohort at baseline, at cycle 4 day 1 and at cycle 7 day 1. Samples came from an open-label, multicenter, first-in-human phase I dose-escalation trial of ivuxolimab. Adults with locally advanced or metastatic head and neck squamous cell, hepatocellular, melanoma or renal cell carcinoma were enrolled in the trial. CD4+ and CD8+ T cells were sorted separately from peripheral blood before TCR sequencing.

Genomic DNA was isolated from the sorted cells so that the TCRbeta CDR3 region could be sequenced. TCRbeta CDR3 regions were sequenced using the immunoSEQ Assay. TCRdb retrieved this table from immuneACCESS and kept in-frame rearrangements only. Not all clones are present; in checked studies, unresolved V genes account for under half, and no reason is known for the remainder. The sample table records tens of thousands of clones; roughly 92% of these occur just once. Together, the top ten hold roughly 2.2% of the sample. Details on this clone: The antigen it binds to is not known. It has no much larger one-base neighbor in the sample; base qualities were not kept.

Sequences were derived from CD4+ or CD8+ T cells sorted from blood, sampled in a trial of the OX40 agonist ivuxolimab. The source is an adult with an advanced solid tumor such as melanoma, head and neck, liver or kidney cancer. The V and J genes are TRBV5-4 and TRBJ1-2, with TRBD1 tentatively as D gene (6 bases match). CDR3 sequence: CASSSNRVGGYTF. At the DNA level, the sequence is TGTGCCAGCAGCTCGAACAGGGTGGGTGGCTACACCTTC.